This is a list of T cell receptor beta chains from one sample in a study of blood T cell repertoires in COVID-19. The table came from immunoSEQ multiplex PCR; TCRdb's copy has only in-frame clones and leaves some out. The data contain roughly 80,000 clones, approximately 91% of them seen just once; the ten biggest clones take up over 2.5%. Sequenced material: peripheral blood. The receptors come from an elderly woman with acute or convalescent COVID-19. Each CDR3 is given with its conserved first and last residue. A D gene is named only where the DNA matches it firmly. Size tells how often a clone was seen (once, few, many) or the class of an expanded clone, and some rows leave it out.

j_call | clone_size | v_call | d_call | cdr3_length | cdr3_nt | cdr3_aa
TRBJ2-2 | . | TRBV4-3 | . | 19 | TGCGCCAGCAGCCAAGTCTGGCCAGGAGTAGCGGCGAACACCGGGGAGCTGTTTTTT | CASSQVWPGVAANTGELFF
TRBJ2-7 | . | TRBV7-8 | TRBD2 | 14 | TGTGCCAGCAGCTTAGGACTAGCGGGAGACGAGCAGTACTTC | CASSLGLAGDEQYF
TRBJ2-5 | medium-sized | TRBV6-4 | . | 15 | TGTGCCAGCAGTGACCCTAGCAGCCTCCAAGAGACCCAGTACTTC | CASSDPSSLQETQYF
TRBJ1-1 | . | TRBV2 | . | 14 | TGTGCCAGCAGTGGGGACATTCCGAACACTGAAGCTTTCTTT | CASSGDIPNTEAFF
TRBJ1-2 | . | TRBV6-5 | . | 14 | TGTGCCAGCAGTATACAGATGGATCAGGGAGGCTACACCTTC | CASSIQMDQGGYTF
TRBJ2-1 | . | TRBV19 | TRBD2 | 17 | TGTGCCAGTAGTATAAGGGAGCGGGGAAGCTCCTACAATGAGCAGTTCTTC | CASSIRERGSSYNEQFF
TRBJ2-7 | . | TRBV13 | TRBD1 | 15 | TGTGCCAGCAGCTTATGGACAGGGATTACCTACGAGCAGTACTTC | CASSLWTGITYEQYF
TRBJ1-5 | . | TRBV21-1 | . | 13 | TGTGCCAGCAGCAGGCAGGGTGTTGAGCCCCAGCATTTT | CASSRQGVEPQHF
TRBJ1-1 | . | TRBV27 | . | 13 | TGTGCCACCTCGGTCGATATACAGGGAAAAGCTTTCTTT | CATSVDIQGKAFF
TRBJ2-3 | . | TRBV7-3 | . | 15 | TGTGCCAGCAGCTTAACCGTAACTTTCACAGATACGCAGTATTTT | CASSLTVTFTDTQYF
TRBJ1-1 | once | TRBV5-1 | . | 16 | TGCGCCAGCAGCTTCGGCATAAGTGTTGCGGACACTGAAGCTTTCTTT | CASSFGISVADTEAFF
TRBJ2-2 | . | TRBV27 | . | 14 | TGTGCCAGCAGTTGGCAGACGAACACCGGGGAGCTGTTTTTT | CASSWQTNTGELFF
TRBJ2-1 | . | TRBV30 | TRBD2 | 14 | TGTGCCTGGAGCCCTAGCGGGAGGGACAATGAGCAGTTCTTC | CAWSPSGRDNEQFF
TRBJ1-2 | . | TRBV5-4 | . | 15 | TGTGCCAGCAGCTTGGGGGCAGACCCTAACTATGGCTACACCTTC | CASSLGADPNYGYTF
TRBJ1-5 | . | TRBV28 | . | 15 | TGTGCCAGCAGTTCCCCAGCGGAGGGCAATCAGCCCCAGCATTTT | CASSSPAEGNQPQHF
TRBJ2-6 | . | TRBV7-9 | . | 17 | TGTGCCACCCTGGCAGGGGCTACAAACTCTGGGGCCAACGTCCTGACTTTC | CATLAGATNSGANVLTF
TRBJ2-3 | . | TRBV5-1 | TRBD2 | 18 | TGCGCCAGCAGCCTTCGGACTAGCGGGGGGTATCGCACAGATACGCAGTATTTT | CASSLRTSGGYRTDTQYF
TRBJ1-2 | . | TRBV5-1 | . | 15 | TGCGCCAGCAGCCCTGGCAGGGAGGATAACTATGGCTACACCTTC | CASSPGREDNYGYTF
TRBJ2-3 | . | TRBV7-2 | . | 15 | TGTGCCAGCAGCCAGGTTATAGGGGGCACAGATACGCAGTATTTT | CASSQVIGGTDTQYF
TRBJ2-7 | . | TRBV5-6 | . | 14 | TGTGCCAGCAGCGAGGAGGGGATCTCCTACGAGCAGTACTTC | CASSEEGISYEQYF
TRBJ1-6 | . | TRBV30 | . | 13 | TGTGCCTGGAATGGGGACAATTGGGTACCCCTCCACTTT | CAWNGDNWVPLHF
TRBJ1-4 | once | TRBV29-1 | . | 14 | TGCAGCGTTCGGGCGGACTCGGGTGGTGAAAAACTGTTTTTT | CSVRADSGGEKLFF
TRBJ2-3 | . | TRBV5-4 | . | 13 | TGTGCCAGCAATCGGGGTCCCACAGATACGCAGTATTTT | CASNRGPTDTQYF
TRBJ1-2 | . | TRBV4-1 | . | 15 | TGCGCCAGCAGCCAGGAAGGACAGAACTTCTATGGCTACACCTTC | CASSQEGQNFYGYTF
TRBJ1-5 | . | TRBV19 | TRBD1 | 16 | TGTGCCAGTAGTGGCAACAGGGGAAGCGGCAATCAGCCCCAGCATTTT | CASSGNRGSGNQPQHF
TRBJ1-2 | . | TRBV7-2 | TRBD1 | 14 | TGTGCCAGCAGCTTAGGGGGACAGGGTTATGGCTACACCTTC | CASSLGGQGYGYTF
TRBJ2-2 | . | TRBV11-2 | TRBD2 | 15 | TGTGCCAGCAGGGGACTAGCGGGGAACACCGGGGAGCTGTTTTTT | CASRGLAGNTGELFF
TRBJ2-3 | . | TRBV5-1 | TRBD2 | 18 | TGCGCCAGCAGCTTCTCAACCGGGACTAGCGGGAGGGGAGATACGCAGTATTTT | CASSFSTGTSGRGDTQYF
TRBJ2-2 | . | TRBV18 | . | 19 | TGTGCCAGCTCACCACACCGTTTAAAGGGGCTCCCGAGGACCGGGGAGCTGTTTTTT | CASSPHRLKGLPRTGELFF
TRBJ1-5 | few | TRBV19 | . | 16 | TGTGCCAGTAGTATAGTCGCGGTATCTGGCAATCAGCCCCAGCATTTT | CASSIVAVSGNQPQHF
TRBJ1-5 | few | TRBV19 | TRBD1 | 16 | TGTGCCAGTAGTATAGGTACAGGGGCAGGCAATCAGCCCCAGCATTTT | CASSIGTGAGNQPQHF
TRBJ2-5 | . | TRBV19 | . | 15 | TGTGCCAGTAGTATAACGTCGACAGGCCGAGAGACCCAGTACTTC | CASSITSTGRETQYF
TRBJ2-7 | few | TRBV4-2 | TRBD1 | 16 | TGTGCCAGCAGCCCACTCTCCGGGACAGGTTCCTACGAGCAGTACTTC | CASSPLSGTGSYEQYF
TRBJ2-7 | . | TRBV7-2 | TRBD2 | 16 | TGTGCCAGCAGCCCCTACTTTCGGGGGGGCCAAAACGAGCAGTACTTC | CASSPYFRGGQNEQYF
TRBJ2-2 | . | TRBV10-3 | . | 12 | TGTGCCACCACGAGTAGCACCGGGGAGCTGTTTTTT | CATTSSTGELFF
TRBJ1-1 | . | TRBV19 | . | 16 | TGTGCCAGTAGACCACCCCTCTCGGACAGACAGCGTGAAGCTTTCTTT | CASRPPLSDRQREAFF